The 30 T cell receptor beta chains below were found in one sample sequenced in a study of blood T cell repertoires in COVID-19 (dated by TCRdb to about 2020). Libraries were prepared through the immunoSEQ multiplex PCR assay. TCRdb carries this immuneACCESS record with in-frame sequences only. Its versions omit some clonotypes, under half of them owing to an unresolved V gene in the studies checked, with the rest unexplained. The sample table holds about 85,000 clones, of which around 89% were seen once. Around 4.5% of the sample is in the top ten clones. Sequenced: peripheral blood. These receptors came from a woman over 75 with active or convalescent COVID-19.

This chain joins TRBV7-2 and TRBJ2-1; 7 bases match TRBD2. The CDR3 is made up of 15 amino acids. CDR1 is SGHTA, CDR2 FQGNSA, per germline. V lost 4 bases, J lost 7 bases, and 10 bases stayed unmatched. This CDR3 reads CASSSPLRERNEQFF. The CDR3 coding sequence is TGTGCCAGCAGCTCCCCCTTGCGGGAGCGGAATGAGCAGTTCTTC.

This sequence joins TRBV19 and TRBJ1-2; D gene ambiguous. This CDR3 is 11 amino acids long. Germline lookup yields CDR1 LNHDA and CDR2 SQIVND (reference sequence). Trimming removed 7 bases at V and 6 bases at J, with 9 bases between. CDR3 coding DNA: TGTGCCAGTACGGGGTGGGATGGCTACACCTTC. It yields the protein CASTGWDGYTF.

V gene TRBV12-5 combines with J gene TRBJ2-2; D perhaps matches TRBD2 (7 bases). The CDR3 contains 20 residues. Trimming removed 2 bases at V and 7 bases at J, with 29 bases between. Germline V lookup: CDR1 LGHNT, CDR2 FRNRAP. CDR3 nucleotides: TGTGCTAGTGGTTTGCCGCCGGGGGCTAGCGGAGCCGAGCATCACGGGGAGCTGTTTTTT. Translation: CASGLPPGASGAEHHGELFF.

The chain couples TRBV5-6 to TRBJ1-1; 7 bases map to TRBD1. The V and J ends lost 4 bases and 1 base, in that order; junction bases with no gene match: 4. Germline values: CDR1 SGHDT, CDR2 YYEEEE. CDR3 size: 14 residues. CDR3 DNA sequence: TGTGCCAGCAGCCCGGGACAGAGGAACACTGAAGCTTTCTTT. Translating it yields CASSPGQRNTEAFF.

CDR3 residues: CASNTPLGYGYTF. The DNA for the CDR3 is TGTGCCAGCAACACACCCCTTGGCTATGGCTACACCTTC. The V call is TRBV28, the J call TRBJ1-2; D is unresolved. Trimming pared 7 bases from V and 4 bases from J, leaving 13 bases between. The CDR3 is made up of 13 amino acids. Germline CDR1 is MDHEN and CDR2 is SYDVKM.

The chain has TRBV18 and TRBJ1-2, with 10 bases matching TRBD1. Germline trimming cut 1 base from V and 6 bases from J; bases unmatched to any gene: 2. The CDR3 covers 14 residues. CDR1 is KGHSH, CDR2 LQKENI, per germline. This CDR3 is CASSPLGTGDGYTF. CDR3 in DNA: TGTGCCAGCTCACCACTGGGGACAGGGGATGGCTACACCTTC. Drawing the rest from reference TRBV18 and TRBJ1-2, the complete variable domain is NAGVMQNPRHLVRRRGQEARLRCSPMKGHSHVYWYRQLPEEGLKFMVYLQKENIIDESGMPKERFSAEFPKEGPSILRIQQVVRGDSAAYFCASSPLGTGDGYTFGSGTRLTVV.

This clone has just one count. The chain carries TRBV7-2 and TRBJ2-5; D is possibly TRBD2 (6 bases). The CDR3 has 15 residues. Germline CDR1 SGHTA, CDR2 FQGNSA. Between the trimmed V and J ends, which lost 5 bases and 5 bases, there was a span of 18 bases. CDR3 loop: CASSRESGLLETQYF. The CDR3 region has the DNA TGTGCCAGCAGCCGGGAGTCGGGTCTTTTGGAGACCCAGTACTTC.

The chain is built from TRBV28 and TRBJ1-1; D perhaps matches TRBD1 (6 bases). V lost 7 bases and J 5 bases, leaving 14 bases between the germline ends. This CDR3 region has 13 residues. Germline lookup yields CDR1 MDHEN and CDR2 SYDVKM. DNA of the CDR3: TGTGCCAGCAATCTCAGGGGTAGTACTGAAGCTTTCTTT. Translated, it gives CASNLRGSTEAFF.

As DNA, the CDR3 is TGTGCCAGCAGTACCGGGGACGCAACAGGAGGGATTCGGACCCTCCACTTT. Residues: CASSTGDATGGIRTLHF. This chain connects TRBV27 to TRBJ1-6, with a possible D match to TRBD1 (5 bases). CDR3 length equals 17 residues. Germline assignment: CDR1 MNHEY and CDR2 SMNVEV (reference sequence). The ends were cut back, 5 bases at V and 14 bases at J, with 28 bases in the middle.

The CDR3 bases are TGTGCCAGCAGCCCTACCCAGGGGAAAGGCGAGCAGTTCTTC. As protein: CASSPTQGKGEQFF. V and J are TRBV11-3 and TRBJ2-1, with a tentative D call TRBD1 (6 bases). Germline-derived CDR1 and CDR2 are SGHNT and YENEEA. The germline V and J ends were trimmed by 5 bases and 10 bases, with 18 bases remaining between them. The CDR3 covers 14 residues.

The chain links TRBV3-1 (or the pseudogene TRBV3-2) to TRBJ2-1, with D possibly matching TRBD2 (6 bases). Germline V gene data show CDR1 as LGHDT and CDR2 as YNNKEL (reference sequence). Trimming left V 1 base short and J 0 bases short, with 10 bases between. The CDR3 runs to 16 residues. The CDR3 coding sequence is TGTGCCAGCAGCCAAGGCCGACTAGTCTCCTACAATGAGCAGTTCTTC. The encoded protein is CASSQGRLVSYNEQFF.

The CDR3 reads CASSLGGTGGLNIQYF. The CDR3 region has the DNA TGTGCCAGCAGCTTAGGAGGGACAGGGGGTTTGAACATTCAGTACTTC. The rearrangement links TRBV7-2 to TRBJ2-4; 11 nucleotides line up with TRBD1. In germline, CDR1 is SGHTA, CDR2 FQGNSA. The CDR3 runs to 16 residues. V dropped 1 base and J dropped 7; count of bases not matched to a gene: 6.

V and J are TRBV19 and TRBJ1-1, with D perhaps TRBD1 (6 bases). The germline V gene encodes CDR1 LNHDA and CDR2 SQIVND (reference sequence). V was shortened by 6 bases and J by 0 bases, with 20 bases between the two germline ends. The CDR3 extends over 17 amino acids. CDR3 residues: CASSQVGGRRVNTEAFF. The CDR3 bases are TGTGCCAGTAGCCAGGTGGGGGGGCGCAGGGTGAACACTGAAGCTTTCTTT.

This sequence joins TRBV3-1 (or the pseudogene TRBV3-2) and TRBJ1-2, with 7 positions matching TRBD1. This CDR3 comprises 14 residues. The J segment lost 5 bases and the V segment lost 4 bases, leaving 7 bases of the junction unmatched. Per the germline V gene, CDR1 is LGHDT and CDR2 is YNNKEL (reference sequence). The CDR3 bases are TGTGCCAGCAGCCCCTTTGACAGGGAATATGGCTACACCTTC. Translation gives CASSPFDREYGYTF.

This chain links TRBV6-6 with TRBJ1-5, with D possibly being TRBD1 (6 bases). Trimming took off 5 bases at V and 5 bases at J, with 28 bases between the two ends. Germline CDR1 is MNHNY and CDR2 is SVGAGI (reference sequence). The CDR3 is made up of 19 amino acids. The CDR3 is CASSPVGRGGAFRDQPQHF. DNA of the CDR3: TGTGCCAGCAGTCCAGTAGGGAGAGGGGGAGCGTTCCGCGATCAGCCCCAGCATTTT.

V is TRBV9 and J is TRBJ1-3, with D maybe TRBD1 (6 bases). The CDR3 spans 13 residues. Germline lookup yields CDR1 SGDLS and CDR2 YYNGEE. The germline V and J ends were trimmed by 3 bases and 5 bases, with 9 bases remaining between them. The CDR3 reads CASSEQGRNTIYF. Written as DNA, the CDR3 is TGTGCCAGCAGCGAACAGGGAAGAAACACCATATATTTT.

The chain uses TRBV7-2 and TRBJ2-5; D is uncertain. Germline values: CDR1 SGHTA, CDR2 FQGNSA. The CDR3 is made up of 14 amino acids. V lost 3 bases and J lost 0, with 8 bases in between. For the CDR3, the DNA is TGTGCCAGCAGCTTCCAAGCGTACCAAGAGACCCAGTACTTC. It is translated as CASSFQAYQETQYF.

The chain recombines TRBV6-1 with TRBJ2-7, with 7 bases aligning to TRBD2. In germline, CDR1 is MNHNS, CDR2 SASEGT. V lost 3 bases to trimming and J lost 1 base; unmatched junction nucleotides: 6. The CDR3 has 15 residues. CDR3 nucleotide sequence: TGTGCCAGCAGTGATAACGGGAGGATGTCCTACGAGCAGTACTTC. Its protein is CASSDNGRMSYEQYF.

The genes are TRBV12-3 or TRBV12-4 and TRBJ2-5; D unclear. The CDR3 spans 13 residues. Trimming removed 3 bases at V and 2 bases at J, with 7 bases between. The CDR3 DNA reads TGTGCCAGCAGTTTGACTGATCAAGAGACCCAGTACTTC. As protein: CASSLTDQETQYF.

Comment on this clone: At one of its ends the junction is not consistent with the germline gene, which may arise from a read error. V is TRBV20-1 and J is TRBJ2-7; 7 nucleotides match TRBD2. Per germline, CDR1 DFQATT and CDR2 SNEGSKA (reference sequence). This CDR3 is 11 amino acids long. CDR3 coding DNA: TGCAGTGCTGGAGGGAGGGACGAGCAATACTTC. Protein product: CSAGGRDEQYF.

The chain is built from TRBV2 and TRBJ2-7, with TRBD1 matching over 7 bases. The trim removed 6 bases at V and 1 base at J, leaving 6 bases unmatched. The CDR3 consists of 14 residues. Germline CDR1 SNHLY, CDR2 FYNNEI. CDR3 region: CASRGTVLSYEQYF. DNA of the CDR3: TGTGCCAGCAGGGGGACAGTACTATCCTACGAGCAGTACTTC.

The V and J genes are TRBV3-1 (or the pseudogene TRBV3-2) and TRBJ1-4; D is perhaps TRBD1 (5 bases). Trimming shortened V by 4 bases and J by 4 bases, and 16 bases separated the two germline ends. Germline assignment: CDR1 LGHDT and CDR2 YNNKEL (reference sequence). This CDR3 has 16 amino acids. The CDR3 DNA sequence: TGTGCCAGCAGCCCCGTCCAACAGGACCATAATGAAAAACTGTTTTTT. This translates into CASSPVQQDHNEKLFF.

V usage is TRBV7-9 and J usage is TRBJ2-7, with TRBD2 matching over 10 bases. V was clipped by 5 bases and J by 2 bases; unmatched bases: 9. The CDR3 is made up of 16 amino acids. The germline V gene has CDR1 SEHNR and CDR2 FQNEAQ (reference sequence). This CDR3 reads CASSKTSGPSTYEQYF. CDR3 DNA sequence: TGTGCCAGCAGCAAGACTAGCGGGCCATCAACCTACGAGCAGTACTTC. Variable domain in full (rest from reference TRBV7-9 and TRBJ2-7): DTGVSQNPRHKITKRGQNVTFRCDPISEHNRLYWYRQTLGQGPEFLTYFQNEAQLEKSRLLSDRFSAERPKGSFSTLEIQRTEQGDSAMYLCASSKTSGPSTYEQYFGPGTRLTVT.

As DNA, the CDR3 is TGCGCCAGCAGTGAAATCCGGGGTAGCGGGAGAGCGGAGACCCAGTACTTC. Amino acid sequence: CASSEIRGSGRAETQYF. V is TRBV10-2 and J is TRBJ2-5; 9 nucleotides match TRBD2. With V trimmed by 3 bases and J by 5 bases, 13 bases remained unmatched. The CDR3 is made up of 17 amino acids. Germline lookup yields CDR1 WSHSY and CDR2 SAAADI.

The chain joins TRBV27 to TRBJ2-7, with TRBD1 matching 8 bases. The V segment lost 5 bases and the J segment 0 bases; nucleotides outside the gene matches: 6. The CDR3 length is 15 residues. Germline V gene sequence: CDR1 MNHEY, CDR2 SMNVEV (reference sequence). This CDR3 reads CASSPETGASYEQYF. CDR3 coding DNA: TGTGCCAGCAGTCCCGAGACAGGGGCCTCCTACGAGCAGTACTTC.

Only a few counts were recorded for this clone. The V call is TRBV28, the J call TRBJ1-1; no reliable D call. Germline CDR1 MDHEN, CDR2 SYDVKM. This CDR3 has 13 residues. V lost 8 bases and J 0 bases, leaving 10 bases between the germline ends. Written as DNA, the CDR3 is TGTGCCAGCCGACTTGCGCTGAACACTGAAGCTTTCTTT. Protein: CASRLALNTEAFF.

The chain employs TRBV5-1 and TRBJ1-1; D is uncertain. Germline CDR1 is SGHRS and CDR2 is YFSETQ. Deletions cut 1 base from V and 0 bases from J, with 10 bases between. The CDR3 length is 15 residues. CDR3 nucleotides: TGCGCCAGCAGCTTGTTGGGCAGATTGAACACTGAAGCTTTCTTT. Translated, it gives CASSLLGRLNTEAFF.

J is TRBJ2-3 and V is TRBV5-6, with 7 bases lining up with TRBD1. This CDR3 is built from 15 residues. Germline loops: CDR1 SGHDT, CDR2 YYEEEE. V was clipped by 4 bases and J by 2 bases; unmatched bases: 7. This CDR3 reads CASSLGQFSTDTQYF. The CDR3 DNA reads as TGTGCCAGCAGCCTGGGACAGTTTTCCACAGATACGCAGTATTTT.

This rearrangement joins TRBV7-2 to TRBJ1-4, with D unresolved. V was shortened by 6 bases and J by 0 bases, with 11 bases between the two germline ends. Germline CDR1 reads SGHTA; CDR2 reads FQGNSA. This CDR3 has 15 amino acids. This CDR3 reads CASRTDGATNEKLFF. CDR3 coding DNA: TGTGCCAGCAGGACTGACGGGGCAACTAATGAAAAACTGTTTTTT. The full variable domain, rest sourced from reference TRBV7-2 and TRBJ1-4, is GAGVSQSPSNKVTEKGKDVELRCDPISGHTALYWYRQSLGQGLEFLIYFQGNSAPDKSGLPSDRFSAERTGGSVSTLTIQRTQQEDSAVYLCASRTDGATNEKLFFGSGTQLSVL.

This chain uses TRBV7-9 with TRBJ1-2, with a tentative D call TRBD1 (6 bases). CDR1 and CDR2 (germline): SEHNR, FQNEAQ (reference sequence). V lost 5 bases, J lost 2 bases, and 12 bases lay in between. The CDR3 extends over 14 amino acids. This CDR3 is CASSLGQPNYGYTF. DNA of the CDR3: TGTGCCAGCAGCCTTGGACAGCCAAACTATGGCTACACCTTC. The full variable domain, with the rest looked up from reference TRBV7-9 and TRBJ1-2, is DTGVSQNPRHKITKRGQNVTFRCDPISEHNRLYWYRQTLGQGPEFLTYFQNEAQLEKSRLLSDRFSAERPKGSFSTLEIQRTEQGDSAMYLCASSLGQPNYGYTFGSGTRLTVV.